These T cell receptor beta chains were read from a single sample in a study of T cell repertoires in cytomegalovirus infection. TCRdb analysed the reads with MiXCR anew, one entry per CDR3 protein. Of nearly 700,000 distinct CDR3 sequences detected, roughly 30% appear once; the ten largest clones hold roughly 18%. For these receptors, no antigen is known. Sequenced material: cultured PBMCs, taken from culture after CMV antigen stimulation. The receptors were gathered from a human donor in good health (CMV status not recorded). Some clones in this sample may be carry-over from other donors' samples. CDR3s leave out the opening cysteine and the closing phenylalanine or tryptophan. Each record gives: V gene, CDR3 length, CDR3 protein.

V gene: TRBV7-2; CDR3 length: 14; CDR3 protein: ASSFRLAGAPTEQF
V gene: TRBV6-1; CDR3 length: 12; CDR3 protein: ASAMRGSSYEQY
V gene: TRBV6-6; CDR3 length: 13; CDR3 protein: ASTGQGVANQPQH
V gene: TRBV6-1; CDR3 length: 11; CDR3 protein: ASARGEWTEAF
V gene: TRBV25-1; CDR3 length: 14; CDR3 protein: ASSGVGPKIGETQY
V gene: TRBV20-1; CDR3 length: 16; CDR3 protein: SARPLIPGAFSNQPQH
V gene: TRBV7-9; CDR3 length: 18; CDR3 protein: ASSLVVYETDYGGFYEQY
V gene: TRBV12-3/TRBV12-4; CDR3 length: 13; CDR3 protein: ASSRTLAGNQPQH
V gene: TRBV6-5; CDR3 length: 11; CDR3 protein: ASKADLYGGYT
V gene: TRBV5-6; CDR3 length: 12; CDR3 protein: ASSYTGGLPEAF
V gene: TRBV20-1; CDR3 length: 12; CDR3 protein: SASLGAANTEAF
V gene: TRBV7-2; CDR3 length: 12; CDR3 protein: ASSPDRHNYGYT
V gene: TRBV7-2; CDR3 length: 12; CDR3 protein: ASSRRRALDGYT
V gene: TRBV2; CDR3 length: 11; CDR3 protein: ASSGQPRETQY
V gene: TRBV20-1; CDR3 length: 14; CDR3 protein: SARDPGGATPYGYT
V gene: TRBV15; CDR3 length: 13; CDR3 protein: ATSRGGQGQETQY
V gene: TRBV6-1; CDR3 length: 14; CDR3 protein: ASSERTGTGNQPQH
V gene: TRBV7-2; CDR3 length: 12; CDR3 protein: ASSRRFQYGELF
V gene: TRBV5-1; CDR3 length: 13; CDR3 protein: ASSVTRVSYNEQF
V gene: TRBV2; CDR3 length: 11; CDR3 protein: ASSVSLYNEQF
V gene: TRBV11-2; CDR3 length: 14; CDR3 protein: ASSLELLAGSYEQY
V gene: TRBV7-2; CDR3 length: 11; CDR3 protein: ASLRSVDTEAF
V gene: TRBV12-3/TRBV12-4; CDR3 length: 14; CDR3 protein: ASRGLAGWTYNEQF
V gene: TRBV10-3; CDR3 length: 10; CDR3 protein: ATGYRGNEQF
V gene: TRBV6-1; CDR3 length: 12; CDR3 protein: ASSRQEGMDEAF
V gene: TRBV19; CDR3 length: 9; CDR3 protein: ASSQGLEQF
V gene: TRBV28; CDR3 length: 14; CDR3 protein: ASGTAGQGGNTEAF
V gene: TRBV5-1; CDR3 length: 15; CDR3 protein: ASSPITGQGNSETQY
V gene: TRBV4-3; CDR3 length: 12; CDR3 protein: ASSQGSQGTEAF
V gene: TRBV7-7; CDR3 length: 13; CDR3 protein: ASSPRGPGTGELF
V gene: TRBV19; CDR3 length: 12; CDR3 protein: ASSLDRAGTEAF
V gene: TRBV27; CDR3 length: 12; CDR3 protein: ASSFVRGGTEAF
V gene: TRBV28; CDR3 length: 12; CDR3 protein: ASSLSRLQGPLD
V gene: TRBV4-1; CDR3 length: 16; CDR3 protein: ASSQGPDRGLSGNTIY
V gene: TRBV2; CDR3 length: 13; CDR3 protein: ASRPGLALYNEQF
V gene: TRBV11-2; CDR3 length: 13; CDR3 protein: ASSLQWKGLETQY
V gene: TRBV7-2; CDR3 length: 15; CDR3 protein: ASSRVGEASFWNEQF
V gene: TRBV7-2; CDR3 length: 13; CDR3 protein: ASSLGRAGYNEQF
V gene: TRBV7-2; CDR3 length: 15; CDR3 protein: ASSSRASSHSGNTIY
V gene: TRBV7-2; CDR3 length: 13; CDR3 protein: ASSHSTGIPTEAF
V gene: TRBV24-1; CDR3 length: 11; CDR3 protein: ATQGLGVNEQF
V gene: TRBV5-1; CDR3 length: 13; CDR3 protein: ASSLGDRGPSPLH
V gene: TRBV27; CDR3 length: 14; CDR3 protein: ASSRTGTSGYNEQF
V gene: TRBV6-1; CDR3 length: 15; CDR3 protein: ASSLRGGGPGTDTQY
V gene: TRBV28; CDR3 length: 14; CDR3 protein: ASSRISGGAPYEQY
V gene: TRBV4-3; CDR3 length: 12; CDR3 protein: ASSQEGVRHEQF
V gene: TRBV7-9; CDR3 length: 14; CDR3 protein: ASSSLRQGPNYGYT
V gene: TRBV28; CDR3 length: 12; CDR3 protein: ASSPPRDNTEAF
V gene: TRBV2; CDR3 length: 15; CDR3 protein: ASSKGLAGGQTGELF